The present entry profiles one T cell receptor beta chain with its context. The entry originates in a study of OX40 agonist ivuxolimab in advanced cancers. Generated by immunoSEQ multiplex PCR, the TCRdb table keeps only in-frame clones and is missing some. The profile shows fewer than 100,000 clones, around nine tenths of them singletons. The CDR3 has 14 residues. The V and J ends lost 6 bases and 4 bases, in that order; junction bases with no gene match: 9. CDR1 SQVTM and CDR2 ANQGSEA come from the germline V gene. The sequence came from an adult with an advanced solid tumor such as melanoma, head and neck, liver or kidney cancer. Sequenced material: CD4+ or CD8+ T cells sorted from blood, taken in a trial of the OX40 agonist ivuxolimab. The chain combines TRBV29-1 with TRBJ2-1; 7 bases match TRBD2. The CDR3 sequence: CSVSGGLIYNEQFF. The CDR3 DNA sequence: TGCAGCGTGTCGGGGGGACTTATTTACAATGAGCAGTTCTTC.